Shown below are 16 T cell receptor beta chains from a single sample sequenced in a study of shared clonotypes between healthy human individuals. Method: immunoSEQ multiplex PCR; TCRdb's copy keeps in-frame clones and lacks some. The sample has 2 million to 2.5 million clones, approximately 94% seen once. CD45RO negativity and positive selection for CCR7 defined naive CD8 cells, a population that excluded terminally differentiated effector memory CD45RA+ cells. The sequenced sample was naive CD8+ T cells sorted from blood. The receptors shown here come from a man aged 18 to 30 in good health.

About this clone itself: At the DNA level, this CDR3 is encoded by other sequences in the same sample as well. The chain carries TRBV7-2 and TRBJ2-1, with 9 bases aligning to TRBD2. Trimming removed 3 bases from V and 2 bases from J; junction bases left unmatched: 2. The length of the CDR3 is 15 residues. Per germline, CDR1 SGHTA and CDR2 FQGNSA. CDR3 residues: CASSLTSGTYNEQFF. CDR3 bases: TGTGCCAGCAGCTTGACTAGCGGCACCTACAATGAGCAGTTCTTC.

This clone showed up just once. This rearrangement joins TRBV28 to TRBJ1-4; D is uncertain. In germline, CDR1 is MDHEN, CDR2 SYDVKM. The germline V and J ends were trimmed by 2 bases and 6 bases, with 7 bases remaining between them. This CDR3 is 13 amino acids long. This CDR3 is CASSLGLHEKLFF. Here the CDR3 DNA reads TGTGCCAGCAGTTTAGGGCTCCATGAAAAACTGTTTTTT.

The chain joins TRBV20-1 to TRBJ2-7, with TRBD2 as a possible D gene (6 bases). The CDR3 has 11 amino acids. The V gene lost 6 bases and the J gene lost 2 bases, with 8 bases spanning the gap. Per the germline V gene, CDR1 is DFQATT and CDR2 is SNEGSKA (reference sequence). CDR3 region: CSAGGPYEQYF. DNA for the CDR3: TGCAGTGCGGGAGGACCCTACGAGCAGTACTTC.

The chain links TRBV5-6 to TRBJ2-5; the D is unclear. Germline V gives CDR1 SGHDT, CDR2 YYEEEE. This CDR3 is built from 13 residues. With 4 bases removed from V and 2 bases from J, the gap between germline ends came to 9 bases. CDR3 sequence (DNA): TGTGCCAGCAGCCCAGCCCCACAAGAGACCCAGTACTTC. Protein: CASSPAPQETQYF.

The CDR3 reads CASSYAQGTDTQYF. CDR3 nucleotides: TGCGCCAGCAGCTACGCCCAGGGCACAGATACGCAGTATTTT. The chain is built from TRBV4-1 and TRBJ2-3; D not resolved. The V gene's germline CDR1 is MGHRA and CDR2 YSYEKL. There are 14 residues in the CDR3. Trimming removed 5 bases from V and 1 base from J, with 10 bases in between.

The chain is built from TRBV5-1 and TRBJ2-5; 7 nucleotides line up with TRBD1. The V gene end was trimmed by 5 bases and the J gene end by 1 base; junction bases not matched to a gene: 5. The CDR3 contains 14 residues. Germline CDR1 reads SGHRS; CDR2 reads YFSETQ. CDR3 coding DNA: TGCGCCAGCAGTTCGTGGGACAGCCAAGAGACCCAGTACTTC. It is translated as CASSSWDSQETQYF.

V gene TRBV6-5 combines with J gene TRBJ2-5; perhaps TRBD2 as D (6 bases). This CDR3 is 14 amino acids long. Germline V gives CDR1 MNHEY, CDR2 SVGAGI. V was trimmed by 4 bases and J by 3 bases, leaving 12 bases between them. The CDR3 sequence: CASSLAGIKETQYF. The CDR3, as DNA: TGTGCCAGCAGTTTGGCGGGGATTAAAGAGACCCAGTACTTC.

The chain recombines TRBV30 with TRBJ2-5; 8 positions agree with TRBD2. Germline V gene data show CDR1 as GTSNPN and CDR2 as SVGIG (reference sequence). The ends lost 4 bases at V and 4 bases at J; junction bases unmatched: 11. The CDR3 consists of 15 residues. The CDR3 bases are TGTGCCTGGAATGGAGATCGGGAGGGCCGAGAGACCCAGTACTTC. This codes for CAWNGDREGRETQYF.

The chain uses TRBV4-2 and TRBJ1-4; 8 bases match TRBD1. V lost 4 bases to trimming and J lost 7 bases; unmatched junction nucleotides: 17. This CDR3 region has 18 residues. Germline lookup yields CDR1 LGHNA and CDR2 YNFKEQ. CDR3 sequence (DNA): TGTGCCAGCAGCCCAGGAGGACAGGGATACGGCCTCGGTGAAAAACTGTTTTTT. Its translation is CASSPGGQGYGLGEKLFF.

The chain has TRBV7-9 and TRBJ2-6, with 9 bases fitting TRBD2. The CDR3 is 19 residues long. Per germline, CDR1 SEHNR and CDR2 FQNEAQ (reference sequence). V shed 5 bases, J shed 4 bases, and the junction held 15 bases outside the gene matches. CDR3 in DNA: TGTGCCAGCAGCGCTATTCGGCGGGAGGGCCTTTCAGGGGCCAACGTCCTGACTTTC. This translates into CASSAIRREGLSGANVLTF.

Regarding this clone: This CDR3 is also generated by other DNA sequences in the sample. The chain uses TRBV30 and TRBJ2-7; D unclear. Germline V gene lookup returns CDR1 GTSNPN and CDR2 SVGIG (reference sequence). CDR3 length: 12 amino acids. The V gene lost 0 bases and the J gene lost 4 bases, with 7 bases spanning the gap. The CDR3 spells CAWSVGQYEQYF. The CDR3 region has the DNA TGTGCCTGGAGTGTTGGCCAATACGAGCAGTACTTC.

This chain uses TRBV9 with TRBJ2-1; D gene ambiguous. CDR1 is SGDLS, CDR2 YYNGEE, per germline. Trimming cost V 0 bases and J 6 bases, with 7 bases left between them. CDR3 length: 13 amino acids. CDR3 nucleotide sequence: TGTGCCAGCAGCGTAGGCTGGGTCAATGAGCAGTTCTTC. This encodes CASSVGWVNEQFF.

The V gene is TRBV10-1, the J gene TRBJ2-1, with TRBD2 matching 9 bases. The germline gives CDR1 WNHNN, CDR2 SYGVQD (reference sequence). This CDR3 is built from 16 residues. V was clipped by 0 bases and J by 2 bases; unmatched bases: 2. CDR3 in amino acids: CASSESSGSPYNEQFF. The DNA of the CDR3 is TGCGCCAGCAGTGAGTCTAGCGGGAGCCCCTACAATGAGCAGTTCTTC.

The V gene is TRBV7-9, the J gene TRBJ1-2, with D possibly being TRBD1 (5 bases). The CDR3 totals 14 residues. Germline V gene sequence: CDR1 SEHNR, CDR2 FQNEAQ (reference sequence). The germline V and J ends were trimmed by 1 base and 6 bases, with 12 bases remaining between them. CDR3 sequence: CASSLGEGNHGYTF. CDR3 DNA sequence: TGTGCCAGCAGCTTAGGGGAGGGGAACCATGGCTACACCTTC.

Comment on this clone: Other DNA sequences from this sample encode an identical CDR3 as well. The chain couples TRBV7-9 to TRBJ2-1, with 8 positions matching TRBD1. The CDR3 extends over 14 amino acids. The junction had 4 bases not matched to a gene; V was cut back by 5 bases and J by 4 bases. Germline V lookup: CDR1 SEHNR, CDR2 FQNEAQ (reference sequence). CDR3 coding DNA: TGTGCCAGCAGCCTGGACAGGGATTACAATGAGCAGTTCTTC. This gives the protein CASSLDRDYNEQFF.

The chain carries TRBV18 and TRBJ2-7; 11 bases are shared with TRBD1. V shed 3 bases and J 3 bases; nucleotides not matched to a gene: 4. Germline values: CDR1 KGHSH, CDR2 LQKENI. The CDR3 loop spans 15 amino acids. CDR3 sequence (DNA): TGTGCCAGCTCACCCCGGGACAGGGGGGACTACGAGCAGTACTTC. It specifies CASSPRDRGDYEQYF.